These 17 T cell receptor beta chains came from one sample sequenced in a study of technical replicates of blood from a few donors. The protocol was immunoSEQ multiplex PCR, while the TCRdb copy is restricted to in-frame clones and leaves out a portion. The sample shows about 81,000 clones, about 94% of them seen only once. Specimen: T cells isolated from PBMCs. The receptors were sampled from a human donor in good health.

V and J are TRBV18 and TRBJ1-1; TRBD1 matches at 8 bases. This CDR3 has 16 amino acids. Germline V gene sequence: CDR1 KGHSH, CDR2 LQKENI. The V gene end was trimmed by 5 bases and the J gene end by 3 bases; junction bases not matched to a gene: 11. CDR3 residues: CASSGEDRAADTEAFF. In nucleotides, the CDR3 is TGTGCCAGCTCAGGAGAGGACAGGGCGGCGGACACTGAAGCTTTCTTT.

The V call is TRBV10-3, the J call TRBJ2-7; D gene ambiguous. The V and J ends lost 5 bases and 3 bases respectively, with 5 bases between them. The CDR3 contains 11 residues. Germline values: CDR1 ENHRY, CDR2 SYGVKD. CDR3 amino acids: CAISYNYEQYF. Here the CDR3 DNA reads TGTGCCATCAGTTACAACTACGAGCAGTACTTC.

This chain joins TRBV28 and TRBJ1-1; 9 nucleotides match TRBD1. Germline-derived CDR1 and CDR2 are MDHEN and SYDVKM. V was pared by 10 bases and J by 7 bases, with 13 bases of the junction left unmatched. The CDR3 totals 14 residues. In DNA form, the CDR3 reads TGTGCCATTCTACAGGGGGCGCAAGGAAGTGAAGCTTTCTTT. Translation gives CAILQGAQGSEAFF.

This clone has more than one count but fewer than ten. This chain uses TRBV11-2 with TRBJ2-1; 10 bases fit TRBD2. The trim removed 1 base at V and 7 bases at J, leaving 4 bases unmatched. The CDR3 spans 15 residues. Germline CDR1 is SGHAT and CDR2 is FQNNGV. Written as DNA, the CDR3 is TGTGCCAGCAGCTTAGCAACTAGCGGGATAAATGAGCAGTTCTTC. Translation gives CASSLATSGINEQFF.

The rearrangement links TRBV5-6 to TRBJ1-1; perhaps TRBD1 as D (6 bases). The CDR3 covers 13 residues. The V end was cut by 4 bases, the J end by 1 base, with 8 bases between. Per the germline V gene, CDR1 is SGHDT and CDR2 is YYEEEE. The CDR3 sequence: CASSMTGNTEAFF. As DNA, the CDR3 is TGTGCCAGCAGCATGACAGGGAACACTGAAGCTTTCTTT. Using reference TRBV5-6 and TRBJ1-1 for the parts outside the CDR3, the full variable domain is DAGVTQSPTHLIKTRGQQVTLRCSPKSGHDTVSWYQQALGQGPQFIFQYYEEEERQRGNFPDRFSGHQFPNYSSELNVNALLLGDSALYLCASSMTGNTEAFFGQGTRLTVV.

The CDR3 sequence: CASSNQGANYGYTF. The CDR3 region has the DNA TGTGCCAGTAGTAACCAGGGGGCGAACTATGGCTACACCTTC. This chain links TRBV19 with TRBJ1-2; 8 bases are a match to TRBD1. The CDR3 is 14 residues long. With V trimmed by 4 bases and J by 2 bases, 3 bases remained unmatched. Germline CDR1 is LNHDA and CDR2 is SQIVND (reference sequence).

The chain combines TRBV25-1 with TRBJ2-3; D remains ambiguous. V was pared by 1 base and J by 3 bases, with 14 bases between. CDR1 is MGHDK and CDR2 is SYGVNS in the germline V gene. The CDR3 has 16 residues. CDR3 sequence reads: CASSEFTSGVTDTQYF. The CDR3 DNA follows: TGTGCCAGCAGTGAATTCACTTCAGGTGTGACAGATACGCAGTATTTT.

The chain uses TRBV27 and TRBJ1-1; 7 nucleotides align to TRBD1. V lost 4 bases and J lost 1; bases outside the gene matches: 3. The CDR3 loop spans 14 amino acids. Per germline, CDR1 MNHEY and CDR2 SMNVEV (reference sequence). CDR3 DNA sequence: TGTGCCAGCAGTTCAGGGGGGTGGAACACTGAAGCTTTCTTT. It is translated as CASSSGGWNTEAFF.

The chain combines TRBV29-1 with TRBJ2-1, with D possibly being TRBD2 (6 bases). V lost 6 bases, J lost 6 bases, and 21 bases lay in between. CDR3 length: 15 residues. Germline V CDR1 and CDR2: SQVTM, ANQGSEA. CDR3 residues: CSVPFRGRALNEQFF. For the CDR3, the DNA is TGCAGCGTCCCCTTTCGGGGGAGAGCCCTCAATGAGCAGTTCTTC.

The CDR3 sequence is CATSRDQGQPQHF. CDR3 sequence (DNA): TGTGCCACCAGCAGAGATCAGGGACAGCCCCAGCATTTT. This chain connects TRBV15 to TRBJ1-5; the D gene is possibly TRBD1 (5 bases). This CDR3 spans 13 amino acids. V dropped 0 bases and J dropped 7 bases, with 7 bases sitting between them. Per germline, CDR1 LNHNV and CDR2 YYDKDF (reference sequence).

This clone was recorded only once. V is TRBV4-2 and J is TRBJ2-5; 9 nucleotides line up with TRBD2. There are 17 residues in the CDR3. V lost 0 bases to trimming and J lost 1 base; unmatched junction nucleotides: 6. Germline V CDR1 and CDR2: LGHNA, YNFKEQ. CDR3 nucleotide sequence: TGTGCCAGCAGCCAAGATGAAGCGGGAGGTATCCAAGAGACCCAGTACTTC. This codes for CASSQDEAGGIQETQYF.

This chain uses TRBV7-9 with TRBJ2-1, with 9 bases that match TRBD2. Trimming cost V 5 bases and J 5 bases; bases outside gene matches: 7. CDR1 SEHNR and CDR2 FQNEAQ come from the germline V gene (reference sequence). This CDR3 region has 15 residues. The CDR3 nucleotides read TGTGCCAGCAGCAAACTAGCGGGCAGAAACAATGAGCAGTTCTTC. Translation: CASSKLAGRNNEQFF.

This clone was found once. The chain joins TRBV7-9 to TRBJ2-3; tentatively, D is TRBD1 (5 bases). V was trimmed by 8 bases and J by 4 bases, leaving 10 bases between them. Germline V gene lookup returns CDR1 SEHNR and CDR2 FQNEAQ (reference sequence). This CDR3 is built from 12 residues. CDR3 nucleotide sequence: TGTGCCAGCGACCTGGGGCCAGATACGCAGTATTTT. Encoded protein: CASDLGPDTQYF.

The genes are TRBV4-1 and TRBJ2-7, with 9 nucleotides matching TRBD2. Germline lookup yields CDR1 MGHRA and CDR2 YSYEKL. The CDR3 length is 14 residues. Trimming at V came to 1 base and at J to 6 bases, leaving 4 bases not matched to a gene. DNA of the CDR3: TGCGCCAGCAGCCAAGGGAGCGGGAGGCGCGAGCAGTACTTC. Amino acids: CASSQGSGRREQYF.

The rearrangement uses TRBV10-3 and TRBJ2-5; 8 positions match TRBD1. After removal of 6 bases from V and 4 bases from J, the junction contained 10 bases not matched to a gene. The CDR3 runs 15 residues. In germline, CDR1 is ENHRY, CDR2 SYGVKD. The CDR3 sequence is CAIRADRGDGETQYF. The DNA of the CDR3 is TGTGCCATCAGGGCCGACAGGGGAGATGGAGAGACCCAGTACTTC.

The CDR3 protein is CASSQDRGDSYEQYF. In nucleotides, the CDR3 is TGCGCCAGCAGCCAAGATAGAGGCGACTCCTACGAGCAGTACTTC. The V and J genes are TRBV4-1 and TRBJ2-7; no clear D gene. Between the trimmed V and J ends, which lost 0 bases and 0 bases, there was a span of 9 bases. Germline V gene sequence: CDR1 MGHRA, CDR2 YSYEKL. The CDR3 contains 15 residues.

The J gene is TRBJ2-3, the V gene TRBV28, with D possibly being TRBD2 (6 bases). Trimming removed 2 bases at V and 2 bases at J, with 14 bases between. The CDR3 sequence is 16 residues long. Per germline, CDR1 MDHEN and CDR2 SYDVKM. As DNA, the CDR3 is TGTGCCAGCAGTTTACTTGGGAGGACGGTCACAGATACGCAGTATTTT. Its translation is CASSLLGRTVTDTQYF.